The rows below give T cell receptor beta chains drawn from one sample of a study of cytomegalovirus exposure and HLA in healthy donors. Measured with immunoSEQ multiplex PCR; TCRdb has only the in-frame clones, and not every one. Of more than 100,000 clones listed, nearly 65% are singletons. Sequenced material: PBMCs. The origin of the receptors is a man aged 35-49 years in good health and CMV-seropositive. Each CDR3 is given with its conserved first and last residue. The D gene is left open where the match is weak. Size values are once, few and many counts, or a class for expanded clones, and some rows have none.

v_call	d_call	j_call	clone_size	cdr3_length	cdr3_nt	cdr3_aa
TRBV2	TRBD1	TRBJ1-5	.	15	TGTGCCAGCAGTCTGGGACAGGTGAGCAATCAGCCCCAGCATTTT	CASSLGQVSNQPQHF
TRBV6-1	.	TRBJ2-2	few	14	TGTGCCAGCGTGACAGGGGAGGGCACCGGGGAGCTGTTTTTT	CASVTGEGTGELFF
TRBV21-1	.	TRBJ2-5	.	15	TGTGCCAGCAGCAAAAAACGGGACAGACAAGAGACCCAGTACTTC	CASSKKRDRQETQYF
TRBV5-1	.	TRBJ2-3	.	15	TGCGCCAGCAGCTTTGCGGGGCCGAGCACAGATACGCAGTATTTT	CASSFAGPSTDTQYF
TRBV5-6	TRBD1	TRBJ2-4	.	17	TGTGCCAGCAGCCCCGCCGGACAGGGTTGGGCCAAAAACATTCAGTACTTC	CASSPAGQGWAKNIQYF
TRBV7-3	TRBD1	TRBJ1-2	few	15	TGTGCCAGCAGCCACGGGGGACAGGGGGACTATGGCTACACCTTC	CASSHGGQGDYGYTF
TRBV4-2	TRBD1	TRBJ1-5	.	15	TGTGCCAGCAGCCACAACCGGGACAGGGGACAGCCCCAGCATTTT	CASSHNRDRGQPQHF
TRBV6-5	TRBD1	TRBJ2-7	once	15	TGTGCCAGCAGTTACTCGAACAGGGGGTCCTACGAGCAGTACTTC	CASSYSNRGSYEQYF
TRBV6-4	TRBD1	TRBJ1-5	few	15	TGTGCCAGCAGTCCGGGGACAGCAGTAAATCAGCCCCAGCATTTT	CASSPGTAVNQPQHF
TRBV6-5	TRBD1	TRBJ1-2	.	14	TGTGCCAGCAACGAAGGGACAGGGATGGGAGGCTACACCTTC	CASNEGTGMGGYTF
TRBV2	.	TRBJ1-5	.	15	TGTGCCAGCAGTCAAACAAGTTATAGCAATCAGCCCCAGCATTTT	CASSQTSYSNQPQHF
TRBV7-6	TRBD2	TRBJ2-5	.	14	TGTGCCAGCAGCTTAGCGGTCGGGAGGGAGACCCAGTACTTC	CASSLAVGRETQYF
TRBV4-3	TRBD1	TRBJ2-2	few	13	TGCGCCAGCAGCCAGCGAAGACAGGGAGAGCTGTTTTTT	CASSQRRQGELFF
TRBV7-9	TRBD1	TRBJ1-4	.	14	TGTGCCAGCAGCGCGACAGGGATCGAGGAAAAACTGTTTTTT	CASSATGIEEKLFF
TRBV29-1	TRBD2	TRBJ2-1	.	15	TGCAGCGTTGAGACAGCGGGGCGCGGCTACAATGAGCAGTTCTTC	CSVETAGRGYNEQFF
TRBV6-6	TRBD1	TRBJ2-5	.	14	TGTGCCAGCATGCCGGGACAGACTTACGAGACCCAGTACTTC	CASMPGQTYETQYF
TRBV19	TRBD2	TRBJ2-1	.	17	TGCGCCAGTAGTATGGTTGGGAGCGGGGAGCCCTACAATGAGCAGTTCTTC	CASSMVGSGEPYNEQFF
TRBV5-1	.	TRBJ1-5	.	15	TGCGCCAGCAGCTGGGGGGAGCCACCGAATCAGCCCCAGCATTTT	CASSWGEPPNQPQHF
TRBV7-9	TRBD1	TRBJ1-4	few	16	TGTGCCAGCAGCTTCGGACAGGGGACGGCTAATGAAAAACTGTTTTTT	CASSFGQGTANEKLFF
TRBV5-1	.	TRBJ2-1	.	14	TGCGCCAGCAGTGAGGCGGACTCCTACAATGAGCAGTTCTTC	CASSEADSYNEQFF
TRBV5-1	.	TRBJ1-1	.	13	TGCGCCAGCAGCTTGTCGGGGGTCGCTGAAGCTTTCTTT	CASSLSGVAEAFF